Listed below are T cell receptor beta chains from one sample, sequenced in a study of shared clonotypes between healthy human individuals. Profiling relied on immunoSEQ multiplex PCR, and the TCRdb table lists in-frame clones only, not all of them. The table records 2 million or so clones, roughly 96% of them present only once. Sequencing was done on a sample of naive CD4+ T cells sorted from blood. The receptors here all came from a man aged 18-30 years in good health. Both conserved end residues are part of each CDR3. D genes are given only for firm matches. For some rows the clone size is stated as once, few or many, or as a class when expanded; others skip it.

>TRBJ1-6|TRBV15|.|.
CATSSTQGGPSPLHF
TGTGCCACCAGCAGTACCCAGGGAGGTCCTTCACCCCTCCACTTT
>TRBJ2-5|TRBV5-4|.|.
CASSPDERETQYF
TGTGCCAGCAGCCCCGACGAGCGAGAGACCCAGTACTTC
>TRBJ2-2|TRBV4-1|.|.
CASSPGAGELFF
TGCGCCAGCAGCCCAGGGGCCGGGGAGCTGTTTTTT
>TRBJ1-1|TRBV10-2|.|.
CASTRGGPWTTEAFF
TGCGCCAGCACCAGGGGAGGGCCCTGGACCACTGAAGCTTTCTTT
>TRBJ2-5|TRBV7-2|.|.
CASSTRAGQETQYF
TGTGCCAGCAGCACACGGGCGGGGCAAGAGACCCAGTACTTC
>TRBJ1-6|TRBV6-6|few|.
CASSWDGPQINSPLHF
TGTGCCAGCAGCTGGGACGGACCACAGATTAATTCACCCCTCCACTTT
>TRBJ1-2|TRBV11-2|.|.
CASSSRTELNYGYTF
TGTGCCAGCAGCTCCCGGACAGAGCTCAACTATGGCTACACCTTC
>TRBJ1-5|TRBV6-6|.|.
CASRQGYESNQPQHF
TGTGCCAGCAGACAGGGTTACGAGAGCAATCAGCCCCAGCATTTT
>TRBJ1-5|TRBV27|.|.
CASSLSLGNQPQHF
TGTGCCAGCAGTTTATCGCTCGGTAATCAGCCCCAGCATTTT
>TRBJ2-1|TRBV18|.|TRBD1
CASSGTGRFYNEQFF
TGTGCCAGCTCTGGGACAGGGCGTTTTTACAATGAGCAGTTCTTC
>TRBJ1-4|TRBV6-1|.|TRBD1
CASSGHRGPEKLFF
TGTGCCAGCAGTGGACACAGGGGACCGGAAAAACTGTTTTTT
>TRBJ1-1|TRBV10-2|.|TRBD1
CASSETGGWTEAFF
TGCGCCAGCAGCGAAACAGGGGGCTGGACTGAAGCTTTCTTT
>TRBJ2-2|TRBV9|.|.
CASSVDPVNTGELFF
TGTGCCAGCAGCGTTGACCCAGTGAACACCGGGGAGCTGTTTTTT
>TRBJ2-7|TRBV19|.|.
CASSISGGKVYEQYF
TGTGCCAGTAGTATCTCAGGCGGGAAGGTATACGAGCAGTACTTC
>TRBJ1-4|TRBV7-9|once|.
CASSVRQTWPEKLFF
TGTGCCAGCAGCGTTCGACAGACCTGGCCTGAAAAACTGTTTTTT